A selection of T cell receptor beta chains follows, all from one sample in a study of control samples from healthy donors and cancer patients. This table comes from immunoSEQ multiplex PCR, and its TCRdb copy is limited to in-frame clones, with some not included. In the table there are more than 90,000 clones, around 88% of which are singletons. Input material: blood. The receptors come from a man aged 25 to 45 in good health. Both conserved end residues are part of each CDR3. The D gene is left open where the match is weak. Not all rows give a size; the values are once, few, many and, for expanded clones, a class.

v_call	clone_size	j_call	d_call	cdr3_nt	cdr3_aa
TRBV7-9	NA	TRBJ1-1	NA	TGTGCCAGCAGCGTATCCCGGGACGTAAGCACTGAAGCTTTCTTT	CASSVSRDVSTEAFF
TRBV7-2	NA	TRBJ1-2	TRBD1	TGTGCCAGCAGAGTGACAGGGGCCAACTATGGCTACACCTTC	CASRVTGANYGYTF
TRBV19	NA	TRBJ1-5	NA	TGTGCCAGTAGTATATGGGGGACATCTCCTCAGCCCCAGCATTTT	CASSIWGTSPQPQHF
TRBV7-2	NA	TRBJ2-7	TRBD1	TGTGCCAGCAGCTCACAGGGGACCTACGAGCAGTACTTC	CASSSQGTYEQYF
TRBV7-2	NA	TRBJ1-1	TRBD1	TGTGCCAGCAGGGTTAAGGGGAACAGGGGCACTGAAGCTTTCTTT	CASRVKGNRGTEAFF
TRBV5-1	once	TRBJ2-2	TRBD1	TGCGCCAGCAGCCCGAGGGGGCCGGGGAACACCGGGGAGCTGTTTTTT	CASSPRGPGNTGELFF
TRBV24-1	NA	TRBJ2-2	NA	TGTGCCACCAGTGATCTCATTGCGGGGGCGGACGGGGAGCTGTTTTTT	CATSDLIAGADGELFF
TRBV14	NA	TRBJ1-1	NA	TGTGCCAGCAGCCGCGGAAACCGACTTCGTACTGAAGCTTTCTTT	CASSRGNRLRTEAFF
TRBV19	NA	TRBJ1-2	TRBD1	TGTGCCAGTAGTAAGGACAGGGGAGGATATGGCTACACCTTC	CASSKDRGGYGYTF
TRBV5-1	NA	TRBJ2-1	TRBD2	TGCGCCAGCAGCTTGGCCTTAGCGGGGGGCCCGGCCTACAATGAGCAGTTCTTC	CASSLALAGGPAYNEQFF
TRBV19	NA	TRBJ2-1	TRBD1	TGTGCCAGTAGCCTCGACAGGGATGAGCAGTTCTTC	CASSLDRDEQFF
TRBV30	NA	TRBJ1-6	NA	TGTGCCTGGAGTCGGGATATGACAGCCTCACCCCTCCACTTT	CAWSRDMTASPLHF
TRBV6-1	NA	TRBJ2-3	TRBD2	TGTGCCAGCAGTGAAGCAGCGGGGGGGCCAGATACGCAGTATTTT	CASSEAAGGPDTQYF
TRBV7-2	medium-sized	TRBJ1-2	TRBD1	TGTGCCAGCAGCTTACAACCCAGGGGGCTCTATGGCTACACCTTC	CASSLQPRGLYGYTF
TRBV7-2	NA	TRBJ2-7	TRBD1	TGTGCCAGCAGCTTAGGGGGGACAGGGGGCCACGAGCAGTACTTC	CASSLGGTGGHEQYF
TRBV5-4	NA	TRBJ1-6	NA	TGTGCCAGCAGCTTGGTGGGGGCGTATTCACCCCTCCACTTT	CASSLVGAYSPLHF
TRBV3-1/TRBV3-2	few	TRBJ1-6	NA	TGTGCCAGCAGCCAAGATACCTGGGGTGATTCACCCCTCCACTTT	CASSQDTWGDSPLHF
TRBV14	NA	TRBJ2-1	TRBD1	TGTGCCAGCAGCCAATTCCGGGACAGCGTCTACAATGAGCAGTTCTTC	CASSQFRDSVYNEQFF
TRBV9	once	TRBJ1-3	TRBD1	TGTGCCAGCAGCTTAGAGCAGGGGGCGGCCTCTGGAAACACCATATATTTT	CASSLEQGAASGNTIYF
TRBV10-1	NA	TRBJ2-4	TRBD1	TGCGCCAGCAGCAGTTCTGCGACAGGGGGAAAAAACATTCAGTACTTC	CASSSSATGGKNIQYF
TRBV19	NA	TRBJ2-1	NA	TGTGCCAGTAGTATAGACAGGGGCCCGGGCGGGAATGAGCAGTTCTTC	CASSIDRGPGGNEQFF
TRBV7-9	NA	TRBJ2-5	TRBD1	TGTGCCAGCAGCCCGCCCTCGTCGACGACAGGGAATCAAGAGACCCAGTACTTC	CASSPPSSTTGNQETQYF
TRBV3-1/TRBV3-2	NA	TRBJ2-3	TRBD2	TGTGCCAGCAGCCAAGACGGGGGGGGGCCTAGCACAGATACGCAGTATTTT	CASSQDGGGPSTDTQYF
TRBV7-7	NA	TRBJ1-1	NA	TGTGCCAGCAGCGCCTATGTGAACACTGAAGCTTTCTTT	CASSAYVNTEAFF
TRBV7-2	NA	TRBJ2-2	NA	TGTGCCAGCAGCTTAGGGTCCCCCACCGGGGAGCTGTTTTTT	CASSLGSPTGELFF
TRBV10-3	few	TRBJ2-7	TRBD2	TGTGCCATCAGCCAACCGGGACTAGCGAAATTCGAGCAGTACTTC	CAISQPGLAKFEQYF
TRBV28	NA	TRBJ2-3	TRBD2	TGTGCCAGCAGTCCTTTAGCGGGAATAAGCACAGATACGCAGTATTTT	CASSPLAGISTDTQYF
TRBV24-1	NA	TRBJ1-2	TRBD1	TGTGCCACCAGTGATTCCCGACAGGGTTCTTTCGTCGGCTACACCTTC	CATSDSRQGSFVGYTF
TRBV6-5	NA	TRBJ2-7	NA	TGTGCCAGCAGTAGAGCCTACGAGCAGTACTTC	CASSRAYEQYF
TRBV29-1	once	TRBJ2-7	NA	TGCAGCGTTGTGTCCGACAGCACCTTGGAGCAGTACTTC	CSVVSDSTLEQYF
TRBV28	NA	TRBJ2-5	TRBD1	TGTGCCAGCAGAAGGGACAGACCTCAAGAGACCCAGTACTTC	CASRRDRPQETQYF
TRBV6-2/TRBV6-3	NA	TRBJ2-1	TRBD2	TGTGCCAGCAGTTCTATAGCGGGAGACTACAATGAGCAGTTCTTC	CASSSIAGDYNEQFF
TRBV5-1	NA	TRBJ1-4	TRBD1	TGCGCCAGCAGCTTGACAGGGGTTAATGAAAAACTGTTTTTT	CASSLTGVNEKLFF
TRBV24-1	NA	TRBJ1-1	NA	TGTGCCACCAGTGATTCCCAGGGACTGAACACTGAAGCTTTCTTT	CATSDSQGLNTEAFF
TRBV19	NA	TRBJ1-1	NA	TGTGCCAGTAGTATTGGGACACTAGAAGCTTTCTTT	CASSIGTLEAFF
TRBV7-8	few	TRBJ2-7	NA	TGTGCCAGCAGTCCGAAACTAGCCCACGAGCAGTACTTC	CASSPKLAHEQYF
TRBV6-6	NA	TRBJ2-3	NA	TGTGCCAGCAGTTACGGGGCTAGCAGGAGCTCGGATACGCAGTATTTT	CASSYGASRSSDTQYF
TRBV7-2	few	TRBJ1-5	NA	TGTGCCAGCAGCTTACAGGGCCTTAGCAATCAGCCCCAGCATTTT	CASSLQGLSNQPQHF
TRBV3-1/TRBV3-2	NA	TRBJ1-1	NA	TGTGCCAGCAGCACCCAGGCGAACACTGAAGCTTTCTTT	CASSTQANTEAFF
TRBV30	NA	TRBJ1-2	NA	TGTGCTGGGTCGGGGGGGGGCGCCTTTTATGGCTACACCTTC	CAGSGGGAFYGYTF
TRBV18	NA	TRBJ2-5	NA	TGTGCCAGCTCACGTGTGGGCCGAGAGACCCAGTACTTC	CASSRVGRETQYF
TRBV2	NA	TRBJ1-1	NA	TGTGCCAGCACGGGGGGCACTGAAGCTTTCTTT	CASTGGTEAFF
TRBV27	NA	TRBJ1-2	TRBD1	TGTGCCAGCAGTTTAAACAGGGGCTTAAATCCCTATGGCTACACCTTC	CASSLNRGLNPYGYTF
TRBV19	NA	TRBJ1-3	NA	TGTGCCAGTACCAGAGAGGGTCTGGCTGGAAACACCATATATTTT	CASTREGLAGNTIYF
TRBV7-9	NA	TRBJ1-2	TRBD1	TGTGCCAGCAGCTTCTTTGGAGACAGGGGAGGCTACACCTTC	CASSFFGDRGGYTF